This T cell receptor (beta chain) appears in the sequencing data of a study of CD8+ T cells in alopecia areata. Comment on this clone: Antigen specificity is unknown.

RNA extraction was followed by reverse transcription into cDNA, which acted as the sequencing template. Only in-frame clones appear in the TCRdb table, and some are missing; sequencing was by immunoSEQ multiplex PCR. This sample has more than 200,000 clones, with roughly 66% found just once. The treatment here: oral pan-JAK inhibitor, 5-10 mg twice daily. Peripheral blood, together with lesional scalp punch biopsies, was collected from alopecia areata patients. Isolation of CD4+ and CD8+ T cells from PBMCs was achieved by sorting. Overall study findings and caveats: Within the top 100, expanded CD8+ clones significantly decreased with tofacitinib, as did scalp clonality. The treated group had a single nonresponder, limiting CD8+ expansion-response conclusions.

The receptor's source is a human donor with alopecia areata. The starting material was CD4+ T cells sorted from blood, obtained around week 46, from a patient treated with tofacitinib.

The CDR3 nucleotides read TGCGCCAGCAGCTTGGTACTGGCGAACACTGAAGCTTTCTTT. This encodes CASSLVLANTEAFF. The chain links TRBV5-1 to TRBJ1-1; D is ambiguous. The germline CDR1 and CDR2 sequences are SGHRS and YFSETQ. The V and J ends lost 0 bases and 1 base respectively, with 7 bases between them. This CDR3 spans 14 amino acids.